What follows is one T cell receptor beta chain and its context. RNA, once extracted, was reverse transcribed into cDNA for use as the sequencing template. The method was immunoSEQ multiplex PCR; TCRdb's version includes in-frame clones alone and lacks a portion of them. This sample has 150,000 to 200,000 clones; about 62% occur once, and the top ten carry about 5.5%. The sample belongs to a study of CD8+ T cells in alopecia areata. This CDR3 spans 18 amino acids. V was pared by 0 bases and J by 4 bases, with 14 bases of the junction left unmatched. Germline-derived CDR1 and CDR2 are SGHNT and YYREEE (reference sequence). Treatment specified: oral pan-JAK inhibitor, 5-10 mg twice daily.

The origin of this receptor is a human donor with alopecia areata. The V and J genes are TRBV5-4 and TRBJ2-5, with TRBD1 matching 8 bases. The starting material was CD4+ T cells sorted from blood, obtained at week 24, from a patient treated with tofacitinib. The CDR3 protein is CASSLASGQDRARETQYF. In DNA, the CDR3 is TGTGCCAGCAGCTTGGCCTCGGGACAGGATAGGGCAAGAGAGACCCAGTACTTC.